These 18 T cell receptor beta chains were all obtained from the same sample, sequenced in a study of T cell repertoires in cytomegalovirus infection. These receptors are not linked to any known antigen. TCRdb called the reads again in MiXCR, with one record for every CDR3 protein. Of a few hundred thousand distinct CDR3 sequences listed, approximately 40% are singletons. The source material was cultured PBMCs, sampled from culture after CMV antigen stimulation. These receptors were collected from a human donor in good health (CMV status not recorded). Some clones in this sample may be carry-over from other donors' samples.

The table lists this clonotype with a few counts. The chain links TRBV2 to TRBJ1-6; 7 bases map to TRBD1. J gave up 9 bases and V 9 bases, and 8 bases lay outside the gene matches. From germline, CDR1 is SNHLY and CDR2 FYNNEI. The CDR3 has 13 residues. CDR3 DNA sequence: TGTGCCAGAGGAAGGACAGGCGGTTCACCCCTCCACTTT. Its protein is CARGRTGGSPLHF.

The chain employs TRBV6-1 and TRBJ2-2, with D tentatively TRBD2 (6 bases). The CDR3 is made up of 13 amino acids. V was pared by 10 bases and J by 0 bases, with 9 bases between. Germline V gene sequence: CDR1 MNHNS, CDR2 SASEGT. The CDR3 DNA follows: TGTGCCATCGGGAGATCGAACACCGGGGAGCTGTTTTTT. Translated: CAIGRSNTGELFF.

The chain is built from TRBV18 and TRBJ1-2, with 7 bases lining up with TRBD1. V shed 3 bases and J 2 bases; nucleotides not matched to a gene: 12. The CDR3 is 17 residues long. CDR1 is KGHSH and CDR2 is LQKENI in the germline V gene. The DNA of the CDR3 is TGTGCCAGCTCACCGGACGCGCCCTCCAGGGGGAACTATGGCTACACCTTC. Translating it yields CASSPDAPSRGNYGYTF.

This clonotype was seen a handful of times. The rearrangement links TRBV7-8 to TRBJ2-3, with 7 bases aligning to TRBD1. CDR3 length: 15 amino acids. The germline gives CDR1 SGHVS, CDR2 FQNEAQ. Trimming cost V 4 bases and J 4 bases; bases outside gene matches: 8. The CDR3 loop reads CASSSRQGSADTQYF. As DNA, the CDR3 is TGTGCCAGCAGCTCCCGACAGGGATCAGCAGATACGCAGTATTTT. The full variable domain, in which reference TRBV7-8 and TRBJ2-3 provide the parts outside the CDR3, is GAGVSQSPRYKVAKRGQDVALRCDPISGHVSLFWYQQALGQGPEFLTYFQNEAQLDKSGLPSDRFFAERPEGSVSTLKIQRTQQEDSAVYLCASSSRQGSADTQYFGPGTRLTVL.

In regard to this clonotype: Mismatch with germline at one junction end may stem from a read error. The V gene is TRBV12-3 or TRBV12-4, the J gene TRBJ2-3; D gene ambiguous. The CDR3 covers 13 residues. As DNA, the CDR3 is TGTGCCAGCAACTTAGCTGGCACAGATGCGCAGTATTTT. It yields the protein CASNLAGTDAQYF.

The J gene is TRBJ2-3, the V gene TRBV7-2; a possible D gene is TRBD2 (6 bases). Trimming pared 0 bases from V and 6 bases from J, leaving 10 bases between. The CDR3 sequence is 14 residues long. CDR1 is SGHTA, CDR2 FQGNSA, per germline. The CDR3 protein is CASSLAGGVDTQYF. CDR3 nucleotide sequence: TGTGCCAGCAGCTTAGCGGGCGGGGTGGATACGCAGTATTTT. Together with reference TRBV7-2 and TRBJ2-3, the CDR3 gives the full variable domain: GAGVSQSPSNKVTEKGKDVELRCDPISGHTALYWYRQSLGQGLEFLIYFQGNSAPDKSGLPSDRFSAERTGGSVSTLTIQRTQQEDSAVYLCASSLAGGVDTQYFGPGTRLTVL.

This clonotype was observed many times. This sequence joins TRBV7-2 and TRBJ2-3; D might be TRBD2 (6 bases). Per the germline V gene, CDR1 is SGHTA and CDR2 is FQGNSA. Trimming took 5 bases from V and 3 from J, leaving 18 bases between them. The CDR3 is 16 amino acids. The CDR3 sequence: CASSLLREVWTDTQYF. The CDR3 DNA reads as TGTGCCAGCAGCCTCCTCAGGGAGGTCTGGACAGATACGCAGTATTTT.

Only a few counts were recorded for this clonotype. The gene calls are TRBV6-1 and TRBJ2-6; D is possibly TRBD2 (6 bases). This CDR3 region has 16 residues. Germline-derived CDR1 and CDR2 are MNHNS and SASEGT. V was cut by 5 bases and J by 0 bases, with 11 bases left in between. For the CDR3, the DNA is TGTGCCAGCAGTCCTAGGACTATCTCTGGGGCCAACGTCCTGACTTTC. It translates to CASSPRTISGANVLTF.

The gene calls are TRBV10-3 and TRBJ1-1, with D possibly being TRBD1 (6 bases). In germline, CDR1 is ENHRY, CDR2 SYGVKD. V was clipped by 3 bases and J by 3 bases, with 14 bases between them. The CDR3 totals 15 residues. CDR3 in DNA: TGTGCCATCAGTGAACTACAGGGAGGGGACACTGAAGCTTTCTTT. It encodes CAISELQGGDTEAFF.

For the CDR3, the DNA is TGTGCCAGCAGCTTGAAGGGAGGGGTGGATACGCAGTATTTT. It codes for CASSLKGGVDTQYF. This chain joins TRBV11-2 and TRBJ2-3, with 7 bases fitting TRBD2. The junction had 6 bases not matched to a gene; V was cut back by 3 bases and J by 6 bases. CDR1 and CDR2 (germline): SGHAT, FQNNGV. CDR3 length equals 14 residues.

This clonotype has only one observation. The genes are TRBV27 and TRBJ2-3, with 7 bases fitting TRBD1. Losses at the gene ends were 2 bases for V and 2 bases for J; bases not matched to a gene: 4. CDR1 is MNHEY, CDR2 SMNVEV, per germline (reference sequence). CDR3 length: 15 residues. CDR3 sequence: CASSLTGQSTDTQYF. CDR3 coding DNA: TGTGCCAGCAGTTTAACGGGACAGTCCACAGATACGCAGTATTTT.

The genes are TRBV7-4 and TRBJ2-7; TRBD2 is a possible D gene (6 bases). The CDR3 contains 15 residues. Germline loops: CDR1 SGHVT, CDR2 SQSDAQ. V lost 7 bases and J lost 4, with 20 bases in between. The CDR3 nucleotides read TGTGCCAGCACCTACAGAGACGGGAGAGATTACGAGCAGTACTTC. It translates to CASTYRDGRDYEQYF.

This chain joins TRBV5-1 and TRBJ2-5; 8 bases are shared with TRBD2. J gave up 5 bases and V 0 bases, and 6 bases lay outside the gene matches. CDR3 length equals 15 residues. Germline V CDR1 and CDR2: SGHRS, YFSETQ. CDR3 DNA: TGCGCCAGCAGCTTGGCCCTAGCGGGCATGGAGACCCAGTACTTC. It yields the protein CASSLALAGMETQYF.

This clonotype was seen a handful of times. The gene calls are TRBV7-2 and TRBJ2-1, with 15 bases matching TRBD2. The CDR3 runs 19 residues. The ends lost 4 bases at V and 0 bases at J; junction bases unmatched: 7. Germline values: CDR1 SGHTA, CDR2 FQGNSA. CDR3 nucleotide sequence: TGTGCCAGCAGCTCCCGGACTAGCGGGGGGGGTAGCTCCTACAATGAGCAGTTCTTC. It is translated as CASSSRTSGGGSSYNEQFF.

The V gene is TRBV12-3 or TRBV12-4, the J gene TRBJ1-6, with unresolved D. Trimming removed 4 bases at V and 8 bases at J, with 15 bases between. This CDR3 is 15 amino acids long. The CDR3 is CASSSSTWADSPLHF. CDR3 bases: TGTGCCAGCAGTTCGTCGACCTGGGCCGATTCACCCCTCCACTTT.

This clonotype appeared a single time. The CDR3 sequence is CSARQPSGSYEQYF. CDR3 sequence (DNA): TGCAGTGCTAGACAGCCCTCGGGCTCCTACGAGCAGTACTTC. V gene TRBV20-1 combines with J gene TRBJ2-7; D is unclear. Germline lookup yields CDR1 DFQATT and CDR2 SNEGSKA (reference sequence). V gave up 2 bases and J gave up 0 bases, with 11 bases separating them. This CDR3 is built from 14 residues.

This sequence joins TRBV6-8 and TRBJ1-5; D not certain. CDR1 and CDR2 from the germline V gene are MNHGY and SAAAGT. The CDR3 is 12 residues long. V was trimmed by 0 bases and J by 10 bases, leaving 7 bases between them. CDR3 nucleotides: TGTGCCAGCAGTTACTCTGGCAGACCCCAGCATTTT. It specifies CASSYSGRPQHF.

J is TRBJ2-6 and V is TRBV6-2 or TRBV6-3; no clear D gene. This CDR3 is 14 amino acids long. With 6 bases removed from V and 0 bases from J, the gap between germline ends came to 6 bases. Germline loops: CDR1 MNHEY, CDR2 SVGEGT. The CDR3 loop is CASRQHSGANVLTF. CDR3 nucleotides: TGTGCCAGCAGACAGCACTCTGGGGCCAACGTCCTGACTTTC.